Below, 27 T cell receptor beta chains from the same sample are listed, as sequenced in a study of T cells in women clearing cervical HPV infection. Measured with immunoSEQ multiplex PCR; TCRdb has only the in-frame clones, and not every one. This table holds about 40,000 clones. Sequencing input: blood buffy coat. Receptors were obtained from a woman aged 18-70 years with a cervical HPV16 infection that either progressed to CIN3+ or cleared (not recorded which).

Remarks on this clone: The CDR3 end lies 3 residues beyond the end of the read and is filled in from the germline J gene. This chain uses TRBV2 with TRBJ2-1, with 11 bases aligning to TRBD1. Trimming took 7 bases from V and 9 from J; bases not matched to a gene: 8. The V gene's germline CDR1 is SNHLY and CDR2 FYNNEI. The CDR3 length is 14 residues. The covered CDR3 bases are TGTGCCAGCACCCTTAGGACAGGGGGCGGTGAG. Translation gives CASTLRTGGGE. In full, the CDR3 reads CASTLRTGGGEQFF. The full variable domain, completed using reference TRBV2 and TRBJ2-1, is EPEVTQTPSHQVTQMGQEVILRCVPISNHLYFYWYRQILGQKVEFLVSFYNNEISEKSEIFDDQFSVERPDGSNFTLKIRSTKLEDSAMYFCASTLRTGGGEQFFGPGTRLTVL.

For this clone: With the read ending 3 residues before the CDR3 end, the germline J gene is used to fill in that end. The rearrangement joins TRBV12-3 or TRBV12-4 to TRBJ2-2, with D uncertain. This CDR3 has 15 amino acids. V shed 6 bases and J shed 0 bases, with 11 bases lying between them. CDR3 DNA, as far as it was read: TGTGCCAGCAGCAAGGTTAACCCGAACACCGGGGAG. Its translation: CASSKVNPNTGE. The full CDR3 is CASSKVNPNTGELFF.

As regards this clone: The CDR3 goes on 3 residues after the read ends, and that part is filled in from the germline J gene. The chain joins TRBV2 to TRBJ1-6; D might be TRBD1 (6 bases). Trimming removed 5 bases at V and 11 bases at J, with 25 bases between. The V gene's germline CDR1 is SNHLY and CDR2 FYNNEI. The CDR3 spans 17 residues. The CDR3 is CASSRGQQLPNSPPLHF. CDR3 DNA, as far as it was read: TGTGCCAGCAGTCGTGGACAGCAACTTCCTAATTCACCACCC.

Incomplete CDR3 DNA: TGTGCCAGCAGCACCGCAGGGGAACGGGATCAGCCC. Translating gives CASSTAGERDQP. The whole CDR3 reads CASSTAGERDQPQHF. The chain joins TRBV5-6 to TRBJ1-5; D perhaps matches TRBD1 (6 bases). From the germline J gene comes the end of the CDR3, since the read stops 3 residues before it. This CDR3 has 15 amino acids. The germline V gene has CDR1 SGHDT and CDR2 YYEEEE. V was trimmed by 4 bases and J by 5 bases, leaving 16 bases between them. Using reference TRBV5-6 and TRBJ1-5 for the parts outside the CDR3, the full variable domain is DAGVTQSPTHLIKTRGQQVTLRCSPKSGHDTVSWYQQALGQGPQFIFQYYEEEERQRGNFPDRFSGHQFPNYSSELNVNALLLGDSALYLCASSTAGERDQPQHFGDGTRLSIL.

For this clone: The observed sequence ends 3 residues before the CDR3 terminus, with the missing tail filled in from the germline J gene. In the same sample, other DNA sequences code for this CDR3. The chain carries TRBV12-3 or TRBV12-4 and TRBJ1-1; 7 nucleotides align to TRBD1. Unmatched junction bases numbered 5, after V lost 6 bases and J lost 4 bases. The CDR3 consists of 13 residues. The CDR3 DNA, read in part, is TGTGCCAGCAGCCGGTCAGGGGGCACTGAA. Protein product: CASSRSGGTE. The full-length CDR3 reads as CASSRSGGTEAFF.

Points on this clone: Read data end 3 residues before the CDR3 end; the end is taken from the germline J gene. The V call is TRBV6-1, the J call TRBJ2-5; 7 bases map to TRBD1. V was clipped by 1 base and J by 4 bases; unmatched bases: 6. Germline CDR1 and CDR2: MNHNS and SASEGT. CDR3 length: 15 residues. The sequenced part of the CDR3 DNA is TGTGCCAGCAGTGAAGGAACCGGGACAGCAGAGACC. This encodes CASSEGTGTAET. The CDR3 reads in full as CASSEGTGTAETQYF.

On this clone itself: The read stops 3 residues short of the end of the CDR3; the missing end is completed from the germline J gene. The chain is built from TRBV5-1 and TRBJ2-2; TRBD1 is a possible D gene (5 bases). Between the trimmed V and J ends, which lost 1 base and 1 base, there was a span of 5 bases. The germline V gene has CDR1 SGHRS and CDR2 YFSETQ. The CDR3 extends over 14 amino acids. The CDR3 protein is CASSLTGNTGELFF. The covered CDR3 bases are TGCGCCAGCAGCTTGACAGGGAACACCGGGGAG.

Turning to this clone: The read is 3 residues too short to cover the CDR3 end, so that end is filled in from the germline J gene. The chain couples TRBV5-4 to TRBJ2-7; TRBD2 aligns across 7 bases. The CDR3 runs to 14 residues. Germline-derived CDR1 and CDR2 are SGHNT and YYREEE (reference sequence). Trimming cost V 7 bases and J 4 bases; bases outside gene matches: 11. CDR3 DNA, as far as it was read: TGTGCCAGCTCCACAAGAGCGGGGATATACGAG. Translation: CASSTRAGIYE. The CDR3, in full, reads CASSTRAGIYEQYF.

With respect to this clone: The read is 3 residues too short to cover the CDR3 end, so that end is filled in from the germline J gene. V is TRBV10-2 and J is TRBJ2-7, with TRBD1 matching over 10 bases. Germline V lookup: CDR1 WSHSY, CDR2 SAAADI. The trim removed 8 bases at V and 5 bases at J, leaving 15 bases unmatched. CDR3 size: 16 residues. Incomplete CDR3 DNA: TGCGCCAGCCTAGACAGGGGGCCTTTTCCTTGGGACGAG. Translation gives CASLDRGPFPWDE. The entire CDR3 reads CASLDRGPFPWDEQYF.

Of note for this clone: Read coverage stops 3 residues before the CDR3 terminus; the germline J gene supplies the remainder. The rearrangement links TRBV30 to TRBJ1-2; D not resolved. The germline gives CDR1 GTSNPN, CDR2 SVGIG (reference sequence). The CDR3 length is 12 residues. The covered CDR3 bases are TGTGCCTGGAGTAAACCCCCGACAGGC. Protein product: CAWSKPPTG. The CDR3 in full is CAWSKPPTGYTF.

This CDR3 is CSAPEGVGETQYF. The DNA read from the CDR3 is TGCAGTGCCCCCGAGGGGGTTGGCGAGACC. This chain connects TRBV20-1 to TRBJ2-5; TRBD1 is a possible D gene (6 bases). The read ends 3 residues shy of where the CDR3 ends; the end is completed using the germline J gene. The CDR3 sequence is 13 residues long. Looked up from germline, CDR1 is DFQATT and CDR2 is SNEGSKA (reference sequence). Trimming shortened V by 6 bases and J by 5 bases, and 16 bases separated the two germline ends.

Concerning this clone itself: The read is 3 residues too short to cover the CDR3 end, so that end is filled in from the germline J gene. The chain has TRBV7-2 and TRBJ2-1, with 12 nucleotides matching TRBD2. V lost 2 bases and J lost 8; bases outside the gene matches: 1. This CDR3 contains 14 residues. CDR1 and CDR2 (germline): SGHTA, FQGNSA. This chain's CDR3 is CASSLLAGGHEQFF. CDR3 DNA, as far as it was read: TGTGCCAGCAGCTTACTAGCGGGGGGGCATGAG.

Comment on this clone: The read gets to within 3 residues of the CDR3 end, and the germline J gene fills in the rest. The rearrangement uses TRBV9 and TRBJ1-6, with 8 bases aligning to TRBD1. Unmatched junction bases numbered 4, after V lost 0 bases and J lost 8 bases. There are 15 residues in the CDR3. Germline V gene data show CDR1 as SGDLS and CDR2 as YYNGEE. The covered CDR3 bases are TGTGCCAGCAGCGTAGTTCCAGGGGGCGATTCACCC. This gives the protein CASSVVPGGDSP. The CDR3 reads in full as CASSVVPGGDSPLHF.

A note on this clone: The read is 3 residues too short to cover the CDR3 end, so that end is filled in from the germline J gene. The chain joins TRBV20-1 to TRBJ2-7, with D possibly matching TRBD2 (6 bases). This CDR3 region has 14 residues. Looked up from germline, CDR1 is DFQATT and CDR2 is SNEGSKA (reference sequence). Trimming removed 6 bases from V and 0 bases from J, with 15 bases in between. The chain's CDR3 is CSAESGTVSYEQYF. Incomplete CDR3 DNA: TGCAGTGCAGAGTCCGGGACTGTCTCCTACGAG.

Points on this clone: The read ends 3 residues early relative to the CDR3; the germline J gene fills the gap. The chain couples TRBV7-3 to TRBJ2-3, with 8 bases identical to TRBD2. Germline V gene sequence: CDR1 SGHTA, CDR2 FQGTGA. V shed 6 bases, J shed 2 bases, and the junction held 7 bases outside the gene matches. This CDR3 is 15 amino acids long. Here the CDR3 reads CASSPTSASTDTQYF. CDR3 DNA (partial): TGTGCCAGCAGTCCGACTAGCGCGTCCACAGATACG.

In regard to this clone: The read terminates 3 residues before the CDR3 end, so the remaining end is supplied by the germline J gene. This chain uses TRBV11-3 with TRBJ2-5, with D uncertain. Germline values: CDR1 SGHNT, CDR2 YENEEA. The CDR3 length is 15 residues. V was pared by 1 base and J by 1 base, with 10 bases between. The covered CDR3 bases are TGTGCCAGCAGCTTAGGGTCTAGAGGCCAAGAGACC. It is translated as CASSLGSRGQET. Given in full, the CDR3 is CASSLGSRGQETQYF. The whole variable domain, remainder taken from reference TRBV11-3 and TRBJ2-5, is EAGVVQSPRYKIIEKKQPVAFWCNPISGHNTLYWYLQNLGQGPELLIRYENEEAVDDSQLPKDRFSAERLKGVDSTLKIQPAELGDSAVYLCASSLGSRGQETQYFGPGTRLLVL.

Worth noting for this clone: The CDR3 end lies 3 residues beyond the end of the read and is filled in from the germline J gene. V gene TRBV6-4 combines with J gene TRBJ2-1; 7 bases are a match to TRBD2. CDR3 length: 15 residues. Trimming cost V 6 bases and J 5 bases; bases outside gene matches: 10. The germline V gene has CDR1 MRHNA and CDR2 SNTAGT. The CDR3 protein is CASSAGDYTHNEQFF. The CDR3 bases that were read are TGTGCCAGCAGCGCCGGGGACTATACTCACAATGAG.

Concerning this clone: The read terminates 3 residues ahead of where the CDR3 ends, so the germline J gene completes it. The V gene is TRBV19, the J gene TRBJ2-3, with 7 bases that match TRBD2. CDR3 length: 15 amino acids. Germline V gene sequence: CDR1 LNHDA, CDR2 SQIVND (reference sequence). V trimming: 7 bases; J trimming: 1 base; junction bases outside the gene matches: 8. Here the CDR3 reads CASMDSGPRTDTQYF. The CDR3 bases that were read are TGTGCCAGTATGGATAGCGGGCCTCGCACAGATACG.

On this clone: The CDR3 extends 3 residues past the end of the read, so its final part is completed from the germline J gene. The chain is built from TRBV6-1 and TRBJ1-5; D may be TRBD1 (6 bases). The germline gives CDR1 MNHNS, CDR2 SASEGT. The CDR3 spans 15 residues. V lost 2 bases and J 4 bases, leaving 12 bases between the germline ends. The CDR3 loop reads CASSENQGKNQPQHF. The DNA read from the CDR3 is TGTGCCAGCAGTGAAAACCAGGGGAAAAATCAGCCC.

Regarding this clone: Read data end 3 residues before the CDR3 end; the end is taken from the germline J gene. J is TRBJ2-2 and V is TRBV7-2; D remains ambiguous. The CDR3 extends over 13 amino acids. Germline lookup yields CDR1 SGHTA and CDR2 FQGNSA. The V and J ends lost 8 bases and 1 base respectively, with 8 bases between them. The covered CDR3 bases are TGTGCCAGCCCCTTCCGGAACACCGGGGAG. This encodes CASPFRNTGE. The full CDR3 protein is CASPFRNTGELFF.

On this clone: The CDR3 end lies 3 residues beyond the end of the read and is filled in from the germline J gene. This chain joins TRBV2 and TRBJ1-6; TRBD1 matches at 7 bases. V lost 10 bases, J lost 5 bases, and 5 bases stayed unmatched. The V gene's germline CDR1 is SNHLY and CDR2 FYNNEI. CDR3 length: 13 residues. CDR3 sequence: CATRQGHNSPLHF. CDR3 bases read: TGTGCCACCCGACAGGGACATAATTCACCC.

Regarding this clone: The read terminates 3 residues ahead of where the CDR3 ends, so the germline J gene completes it. V gene TRBV7-8 combines with J gene TRBJ2-1, with 10 bases fitting TRBD2. Looked up from germline, CDR1 is SGHVS and CDR2 is FQNEAQ. This CDR3 contains 18 residues. J lost 0 bases, V lost 4 bases, and 9 bases had no gene match. CDR3 DNA, as far as it was read: TGTGCCAGCAGCTCCCAATCAGCTAGCGGGGGCTCCTACAATGAG. Encoded protein: CASSSQSASGGSYNE. The complete CDR3 protein is CASSSQSASGGSYNEQFF. The entire variable domain, with the rest obtained from reference TRBV7-8 and TRBJ2-1, is as follows: GAGVSQSPRYKVAKRGQDVALRCDPISGHVSLFWYQQALGQGPEFLTYFQNEAQLDKSGLPSDRFFAERPEGSVSTLKIQRTQQEDSAVYLCASSSQSASGGSYNEQFFGPGTRLTVL.

CDR3 region: CASSELSRPPYNEQFF. CDR3 DNA (partial): TGTGCCAGCAGTGAATTATCTAGGCCCCCCTACAATGAG. The rearrangement joins TRBV2 to TRBJ2-1; no reliable D call. The read halts 3 residues ahead of the CDR3 end, with the missing end drawn from the germline J gene. In germline, CDR1 is SNHLY, CDR2 FYNNEI. CDR3 length: 16 residues. V lost 2 bases and J lost 2, with 13 bases in between.

Of note for this clone: The read stops 3 residues short of the end of the CDR3; the missing end is completed from the germline J gene. This chain uses TRBV19 with TRBJ2-7, with TRBD1 identical over 10 bases. V dropped 2 bases and J dropped 6; count of bases not matched to a gene: 4. The CDR3 has 14 residues. The germline V gene has CDR1 LNHDA and CDR2 SQIVND (reference sequence). This CDR3 reads CASSIPGQGFEQYF. The sequenced part of the CDR3 DNA is TGTGCCAGTAGTATACCGGGACAGGGGTTCGAG.

In the case of this clone: The CDR3 end lies 3 residues beyond the end of the read and is filled in from the germline J gene. The chain uses TRBV5-6 and TRBJ2-2, with D maybe TRBD2 (6 bases). CDR1 SGHDT and CDR2 YYEEEE come from the germline V gene. Deletions cut 1 base from V and 8 bases from J, with 12 bases between. The CDR3 covers 14 residues. The part of the CDR3 DNA that was read is TGTGCCAGCAGCTTGAACTATGCGGGAGGGGAG. This gives the protein CASSLNYAGGE. The entire CDR3 is CASSLNYAGGELFF.

Concerning this clone itself: The missing CDR3 end, 3 residues past where the read stops, is filled in from the germline J gene. This sequence joins TRBV5-1 and TRBJ1-2; no clear D. Germline loops: CDR1 SGHRS, CDR2 YFSETQ. The CDR3 contains 14 residues. V was clipped by 0 bases and J by 5 bases, with 11 bases between them. CDR3: CASSLVASDYGYTF. The DNA read from the CDR3 is TGCGCCAGCAGCTTGGTAGCCAGTGATTATGGC. Supplemented by reference TRBV5-1 and TRBJ1-2, the full variable domain reads KAGVTQTPRYLIKTRGQQVTLSCSPISGHRSVSWYQQTPGQGLQFLFEYFSETQRNKGNFPGRFSGRQFSNSRSEMNVSTLELGDSALYLCASSLVASDYGYTFGSGTRLTVV.

On this clone: The missing CDR3 end, 3 residues past where the read stops, is filled in from the germline J gene. This sequence joins TRBV11-2 and TRBJ2-1; 7 bases fit TRBD2. The CDR3 runs to 15 residues. Losses at the gene ends were 5 bases for V and 3 bases for J; bases not matched to a gene: 7. Germline V gene lookup returns CDR1 SGHAT and CDR2 FQNNGV. The covered CDR3 bases are TGTGCCAGCAGCGCCGGCGGGGGAGACTACAATGAG. Its protein is CASSAGGGDYNE. The whole CDR3 sequence reads CASSAGGGDYNEQFF.